This TCR beta chain was captured in a study of vaccination and CD4 T cells after COVID-19. The Oncomine TCR Beta short-read assay sequenced DNA from cultured CD4+ T cells. TCRdb re-called the PCR reads through MiXCR, storing one row per CDR3 protein. The data show more than 9,500 distinct CDR3 sequences, with roughly 42% seen just once and about 20% held by the top ten. This sample's treatment: roughly 10-day PBMC culture with coronavirus spike peptide pools or control peptides (ViraFEST assay). About this clonotype itself: Its antigen is not identified.

Trimming took off 5 bases at V and 1 base at J, with 8 bases between the two ends. Germline CDR1 reads SGHTA; CDR2 reads FQGTGA. The CDR3 runs to 14 residues. The chain couples TRBV7-3 to TRBJ2-2; the D gene is possibly TRBD2 (5 bases). This receptor was identified in a human donor with COVID-19. The specimen was cultured CD4+ T cells from blood, collected after SARS-CoV-2 vaccination. The CDR3 sequence: CASSQSGNTGELFF. CDR3 DNA: TGTGCCAGCAGCCAAAGCGGGAACACCGGGGAGCTGTTTTTT.